This T cell receptor (beta chain) was observed in a study of blood T cell repertoires in COVID-19. Study-level information: From the United States, Italy and Spain came samples of acute and convalescent COVID-19.

Per the original methods: Amplification of reference gene primers provided the estimated nucleated cell counts. TCRdb keeps only in-frame clones here, not all; method: immunoSEQ multiplex PCR. V, J and clone size are taken as reported in that table, and D and trimming were inferred from the DNA itself. The sample has about 140,000 clones, about 82% seen once; the top ten hold approximately 8.2%. The germline CDR1 and CDR2 sequences are SNHLY and FYNNEI. CDR3 length equals 17 residues. After removal of 3 bases from V and 4 bases from J, the junction contained 14 bases not matched to a gene. V gene TRBV2 combines with J gene TRBJ2-7; 8 bases align to TRBD2. What was sequenced was peripheral blood. The sequence was collected from a woman aged 55 to 70 with acute or convalescent COVID-19. Here the CDR3 DNA reads TGTGCCAGCAGTGATTTGAGACTAGCGAGGGGGGTGTACGAGCAGTACTTC. Translated, it gives CASSDLRLARGVYEQYF.